These 27 T cell receptor beta chains came from one sample sequenced in a study of immune cell composition in non-small cell lung cancer (dated by TCRdb to 2016 to 2017). Normal lung samples came from the same patient and were non-adjacent lung tissue collected as far from the tumour as possible, with a minimum distance of 3 cm. The library was generated by the immunoSEQ multiplex PCR assay. Held by TCRdb, this immuneACCESS table contains in-frame sequences only and omits some clones. Under half of the omission traces to an unresolved V gene where checked; the cause of the rest is unknown. This sample gives 4,500 to 6,000 clones in total; 72% of them show up just once. In total, the top ten clones hold 14% to 15% of the sample. Sequenced: non-adjacent lung tissue. These receptors came from a human donor with non-small cell lung cancer.

The rearrangement links TRBV20-1 to TRBJ1-2; D perhaps matches TRBD1 (5 bases). This CDR3 contains 11 residues. Germline V gene lookup returns CDR1 DFQATT and CDR2 SNEGSKA (reference sequence). The CDR3 nucleotides read TGCGGGGGGAGGGTGGACTATGGCTACACCTTC. Its translation is CGGRVDYGYTF.

The chain recombines TRBV11-2 with TRBJ1-1; 8 bases match TRBD1. CDR1 and CDR2 (germline): SGHAT, FQNNGV. The CDR3 loop spans 17 amino acids. Trimming at V came to 3 bases and at J to 0 bases, leaving 9 bases not matched to a gene. The CDR3 DNA is TGTGCCAGCAGCTTGCGACAGGGGCCGCGGGTGAACACTGAAGCTTTCTTT. Its translation: CASSLRQGPRVNTEAFF.

The rearrangement uses TRBV9 and TRBJ2-1; maybe TRBD2 (5 bases). V was clipped by 4 bases and J by 10 bases, with 12 bases between them. The germline V gene has CDR1 SGDLS and CDR2 YYNGEE. The CDR3 extends over 12 amino acids. CDR3 coding DNA: TGTGCCAGCAGCCATGGACGGGAAGAGCAGTTCTTC. This translates into CASSHGREEQFF.

The rearrangement links TRBV29-1 to TRBJ1-1; a weak D match, TRBD1 (5 bases). This CDR3 is 14 amino acids long. Germline CDR1 and CDR2: SQVTM and ANQGSEA. The V end lost 4 bases, the J end lost 6 bases, and 18 bases lay between the germline ends. The CDR3 DNA is TGCAGCGTTGTTGGGGGGAATAGGGTGTCTGAAGCTTTCTTT. This sequence encodes CSVVGGNRVSEAFF.

This clone was seen just once. This chain uses TRBV6-5 with TRBJ1-4; no firm D call. The length of the CDR3 is 13 residues. Germline loops: CDR1 MNHEY, CDR2 SVGAGI. The V end lost 3 bases, the J end lost 3 bases, and 5 bases lay between the germline ends. As DNA, the CDR3 is TGTGCCAGCAGTTATCAGGCTAATGAAAAACTGTTTTTT. It yields the protein CASSYQANEKLFF.

This clone counts as medium-sized. The V and J genes are TRBV4-2 and TRBJ2-5; TRBD2 matches at 7 bases. The CDR3 sequence is 16 residues long. Germline V CDR1 and CDR2: LGHNA, YNFKEQ. The trim removed 2 bases at V and 5 bases at J, leaving 11 bases unmatched. The CDR3 DNA is TGTGCCAGCAGCCAAATTTTTGCGGGGAGGGATGAGACCCAGTACTTC. Encoded protein: CASSQIFAGRDETQYF.

In its sample, this clone was seen once. This rearrangement joins TRBV11-2 to TRBJ1-2, with a weak D call TRBD1 (5 bases). Looked up from germline, CDR1 is SGHAT and CDR2 is FQNNGV. This CDR3 is built from 14 residues. V was shortened by 5 bases and J by 4 bases, with 14 bases between the two germline ends. The CDR3 DNA follows: TGTGCCAGCAGCCCGACGGGGGAGGCCTATGGCTACACCTTC. This sequence encodes CASSPTGEAYGYTF.

This rearrangement joins TRBV4-3 to TRBJ2-6; tentative D call: TRBD1 (5 bases). CDR3 size: 16 residues. In germline, CDR1 is LGHNA, CDR2 YSLEER. Trimming cost V 3 bases and J 0 bases, with 9 bases left between them. The CDR3 region is CASSQRQFSGANVLTF. In DNA form, the CDR3 reads TGCGCCAGCAGCCAGAGACAGTTCTCTGGGGCCAACGTCCTGACTTTC.

The gene calls are TRBV4-1 and TRBJ1-6, with 9 bases identical to TRBD1. Germline-derived CDR1 and CDR2 are MGHRA and YSYEKL. The CDR3 totals 15 residues. Trimming took 2 bases from V and 8 from J; bases not matched to a gene: 4. The CDR3: CASSQQDRGHSPLHF. CDR3 nucleotides: TGCGCCAGCAGCCAACAGGACAGGGGTCATTCACCCCTCCACTTT.

This clone appeared a few times. The chain links TRBV14 to TRBJ2-2; weak D call: TRBD2 (7 bases). The CDR3 loop spans 18 amino acids. Trimming took off 1 base at V and 4 bases at J, with 19 bases between the two ends. Germline V gene data show CDR1 as SGHDN and CDR2 as FVKESK. The CDR3 is CASSQGGGARRFTGELFF. The CDR3 nucleotides read TGTGCCAGCAGCCAAGGTGGGGGGGCCCGGCGATTCACCGGGGAGCTGTTTTTT.

CDR3 DNA: TGTGCCAGCAGTTCAGACGCAGGGGGCGCGGAAGAAAAACTGTTTTTT. It is translated as CASSSDAGGAEEKLFF. This sequence joins TRBV28 and TRBJ1-4; 8 nucleotides match TRBD1. Germline CDR1 and CDR2: MDHEN and SYDVKM. There are 16 residues in the CDR3. V gave up 4 bases and J gave up 8 bases; unmatched junction bases: 12. Full variable domain (rest looked up from reference TRBV28 and TRBJ1-4): DVKVTQSSRYLVKRTGEKVFLECVQDMDHENMFWYRQDPGLGLRLIYFSYDVKMKEKGDIPEGYSVSREKKERFSLILESASTNQTSMYLCASSSDAGGAEEKLFFGSGTQLSVL.

Notes on this clone: One junction end disagrees with the germline gene, perhaps due to a read error. The same CDR3 is also encoded by other DNA sequences in this sample. V gene TRBV7-7 combines with J gene TRBJ2-1, with TRBD1 identical over 9 bases. The CDR3 consists of 14 residues. Germline values: CDR1 SSHAT, CDR2 FNYEAQ (reference sequence). The CDR3 protein is CASSPPGQGREQFF. In DNA, the CDR3 is TGTGCTAGCAGCCCACCGGGACAGGGACGCGAGCAGTTCTTC.

The rearrangement uses TRBV7-9 and TRBJ2-1, with D possibly TRBD1 on 6 matching bases. The V end lost 5 bases, the J end lost 7 bases, and 18 bases lay between the germline ends. Germline V gives CDR1 SEHNR, CDR2 FQNEAQ (reference sequence). This CDR3 is 15 amino acids long. The CDR3 loop reads CASSGAQGLRNEQFF. CDR3 sequence (DNA): TGTGCCAGCAGCGGTGCCCAGGGGCTTCGGAATGAGCAGTTCTTC.

The rearrangement joins TRBV7-9 to TRBJ1-2, with a weak D call TRBD1 (6 bases). The CDR3 spans 15 residues. V gave up 5 bases and J gave up 6 bases, with 19 bases separating them. Germline-derived CDR1 and CDR2 are SEHNR and FQNEAQ (reference sequence). The CDR3 sequence is CASSTQIQGLDGYTF. The CDR3 DNA is TGTGCCAGCAGCACCCAAATCCAGGGGCTGGATGGCTACACCTTC. The full variable domain, completed using reference TRBV7-9 and TRBJ1-2, is DTGVSQNPRHKITKRGQNVTFRCDPISEHNRLYWYRQTLGQGPEFLTYFQNEAQLEKSRLLSDRFSAERPKGSFSTLEIQRTEQGDSAMYLCASSTQIQGLDGYTFGSGTRLTVV.

Worth noting for this clone: Other nucleotide sequences from this sample produce the same CDR3. This rearrangement joins TRBV7-9 to TRBJ1-1; perhaps TRBD1 as D (5 bases). V lost 2 bases, J lost 4 bases, and 5 bases lay in between. Looked up from germline, CDR1 is SEHNR and CDR2 is FQNEAQ (reference sequence). The CDR3 runs to 12 residues. CDR3 in amino acids: CASSLRGTEAFF. CDR3 nucleotides: TGTGCCAGCAGCTTAAGGGGCACTGAAGCTTTCTTT.

The chain uses TRBV28 and TRBJ2-5; 8 nucleotides agree with TRBD1. CDR1 MDHEN and CDR2 SYDVKM come from the germline V gene. The CDR3 has 17 residues. V trimming: 3 bases; J trimming: 1 base; junction bases outside the gene matches: 10. This CDR3 reads CASSLTGTGAFQETQYF. The CDR3 region has the DNA TGTGCCAGCAGTTTGACTGGGACAGGAGCCTTCCAAGAGACCCAGTACTTC.

The chain is built from TRBV29-1 and TRBJ2-1, with TRBD2 identical over 7 bases. Looked up from germline, CDR1 is SQVTM and CDR2 is ANQGSEA. The CDR3 extends over 13 amino acids. After removal of 4 bases from V and 5 bases from J, the junction contained 5 bases not matched to a gene. The CDR3 protein is CSVGGGGDNEQFF. CDR3 nucleotide sequence: TGCAGCGTTGGGGGGGGTGGTGACAATGAGCAGTTCTTC.

This clone appeared a single time. This chain connects TRBV28 to TRBJ2-7; 13 bases fit TRBD2. The CDR3 is made up of 13 amino acids. V lost 8 bases to trimming and J lost 4 bases; unmatched junction nucleotides: 2. In germline, CDR1 is MDHEN, CDR2 SYDVKM. CDR3 DNA sequence: TGTGCCAGCCTGGGACTAGCGGGGTACGAGCAGTACTTC. This sequence encodes CASLGLAGYEQYF.

The CDR3 nucleotides read TGTGCCAGCAGTGGCGCGGGGGGGCGAGTAGATACGCAGTATTTT. Its protein is CASSGAGGRVDTQYF. The chain couples TRBV2 to TRBJ2-3; 9 nucleotides agree with TRBD2. V trimming: 4 bases; J trimming: 5 bases; junction bases outside the gene matches: 7. Germline CDR1 reads SNHLY; CDR2 reads FYNNEI. CDR3 size: 15 residues. Full variable domain (missing parts from reference TRBV2 and TRBJ2-3): EPEVTQTPSHQVTQMGQEVILRCVPISNHLYFYWYRQILGQKVEFLVSFYNNEISEKSEIFDDQFSVERPDGSNFTLKIRSTKLEDSAMYFCASSGAGGRVDTQYFGPGTRLTVL.

CDR3 amino acids: CASSLGTGGYTF. The CDR3 DNA reads TGTGCCAGCAGCTTGGGGACAGGGGGCTACACCTTC. The J gene is TRBJ1-2, the V gene TRBV7-2, with TRBD1 matching 9 bases. V shed 3 bases and J 8 bases; nucleotides not matched to a gene: 1. From germline, CDR1 is SGHTA and CDR2 FQGNSA. CDR3 length: 12 residues.

This chain uses TRBV2 with TRBJ2-7, with a possible D match to TRBD1 (5 bases). This CDR3 spans 13 amino acids. Deletions cut 3 bases from V and 3 bases from J, with 9 bases between. Germline values: CDR1 SNHLY, CDR2 FYNNEI. In DNA form, the CDR3 reads TGTGCCAGCAGTGATCAGGGAATCTACGAGCAGTACTTC. Translating it yields CASSDQGIYEQYF.

The V gene is TRBV5-1, the J gene TRBJ1-1; possibly TRBD1 for D (6 bases). Germline assignment: CDR1 SGHRS and CDR2 YFSETQ. Trimming took 0 bases from V and 4 from J, leaving 13 bases between them. The CDR3 consists of 15 residues. CDR3 protein: CASSLVGRGGTEAFF. CDR3 in DNA: TGCGCCAGCAGCTTGGTGGGCAGGGGTGGCACTGAAGCTTTCTTT.

The chain carries TRBV6-6 and TRBJ2-5; 8 nucleotides align to TRBD2. The CDR3 totals 13 residues. From germline, CDR1 is MNHNY and CDR2 SVGAGI (reference sequence). Trimming took 6 bases from V and 5 from J; bases not matched to a gene: 5. This CDR3 reads CASSPGGEETQYF. CDR3 nucleotide sequence: TGTGCCAGCAGCCCCGGGGGGGAGGAGACCCAGTACTTC.

The genes are TRBV18 and TRBJ1-4; 7 bases line up with TRBD1. CDR1 and CDR2 from the germline V gene are KGHSH and LQKENI. V shed 3 bases and J 12 bases; nucleotides not matched to a gene: 13. This CDR3 is built from 15 residues. CDR3 DNA: TGTGCCAGCTCACCCGGACAGGTTTCGGTTGGGGAACTGTTTTTT. It codes for CASSPGQVSVGELFF. The full variable domain, in which reference TRBV18 and TRBJ1-4 provide the parts outside the CDR3, is NAGVMQNPRHLVRRRGQEARLRCSPMKGHSHVYWYRQLPEEGLKFMVYLQKENIIDESGMPKERFSAEFPKEGPSILRIQQVVRGDSAAYFCASSPGQVSVGELFFGSGTQLSVL.

V usage is TRBV5-5 and J usage is TRBJ1-5; weak D call: TRBD1 (5 bases). Trimming removed 4 bases at V and 1 base at J, with 15 bases between. There are 16 residues in the CDR3. Germline loops: CDR1 SGHKS, CDR2 YYEKEE (reference sequence). The CDR3 region is CASSPRGVNSNQPQHF. The CDR3 DNA follows: TGTGCCAGCAGCCCGCGGGGCGTAAACAGCAATCAGCCCCAGCATTTT.

This rearrangement joins TRBV4-1 to TRBJ2-5, with D possibly matching TRBD1 (6 bases). V was pared by 1 base and J by 7 bases, with 16 bases between. Germline V CDR1 and CDR2: MGHRA, YSYEKL. This CDR3 contains 15 residues. CDR3: CASSQAPSLGGTQYF. The DNA of the CDR3 is TGCGCCAGCAGCCAAGCTCCTAGTCTAGGGGGGACCCAGTACTTC.

This sequence joins TRBV5-4 and TRBJ1-1, with 8 bases matching TRBD1. Germline V gene data show CDR1 as SGHNT and CDR2 as YYREEE (reference sequence). With 0 bases clipped from V and 2 bases from J, the junction kept 3 bases outside the gene matches. The CDR3 sequence is 15 residues long. The CDR3 region is CASSLGDRINTEAFF. The CDR3, as DNA: TGTGCCAGCAGCTTGGGGGACAGGATCAACACTGAAGCTTTCTTT. Supplemented by reference TRBV5-4 and TRBJ1-1, the full variable domain reads ETGVTQSPTHLIKTRGQQVTLRCSSQSGHNTVSWYQQALGQGPQFIFQYYREEENGRGNFPPRFSGLQFPNYSSELNVNALELDDSALYLCASSLGDRINTEAFFGQGTRLTVV.